This T cell receptor beta chain was profiled in a study of T cell clusters in autoimmune cytopenias. Multiplex touch-down PCR amplified TRB using TRB-A and TRB-B pools in one tube. TCRdb reprocessed the multiplex PCR reads and reports one entry per CDR3 protein, with no DNA. Its table lists about 15,000 distinct CDR3 sequences. Per germline, CDR1 DFQATT and CDR2 SNEGSKA (reference sequence). The CDR3 extends over 13 amino acids. Approximately 36,000 genome equivalents of blood DNA were amplified for TRB. The sequencing sample was made of peripheral blood. The chain carries TRBV20-1 and TRBJ1-5; TCRdb's D gene call, TRBD1, goes unchecked for lack of DNA. The TCR comes from a human donor with an autoimmune cytopenia or autoimmune hepatitis (not recorded which). CDR3 in amino acids: CSASEGGSQPQHF.